This TCR beta chain was sequenced for a study of cytomegalovirus exposure and HLA in healthy donors. Study-level points and caveats: An ancestry cluster, one associated with Asian ancestry, reportedly showed fewer N-insertions than the roughly 670-donor mean in a later analysis.

It was with 60 Vbeta and 13 Jbeta primers that the PCR ran. The table came from immunoSEQ multiplex PCR; TCRdb's copy has only in-frame clones and leaves some out. The sample yields over 150,000 clones, 85% seen once. Per the germline V gene, CDR1 is LNHNV and CDR2 is YYDKDF (reference sequence). V was clipped by 5 bases and J by 0 bases, with 7 bases between them. CDR3 length: 13 amino acids. For this clone: Its antigen is as yet unknown.

This sequence originates from a boy aged 2 to 9 in good health and CMV-seronegative. The sequenced sample consisted of PBMCs. This chain connects TRBV15 to TRBJ1-1; D is uncertain. The CDR3 region is CATSDTLNTEAFF. The CDR3 DNA follows: TGTGCCACCAGCGACACCTTGAACACTGAAGCTTTCTTT.